These 14 T cell receptor beta chains originate from one sample sequenced in a study of blood T cell repertoires in COVID-19. Data came from immunoSEQ multiplex PCR; TCRdb stores just in-frame clones and leaves some out. Among about 16,000 clones listed, roughly 82% were seen once. Sequenced input: peripheral blood. The receptors were sampled from a woman in her seventies with active COVID-19.

This clone was counted a single time. J is TRBJ2-2 and V is TRBV4-1; 8 positions match TRBD1. Germline CDR1 reads MGHRA; CDR2 reads YSYEKL. Trimming removed 2 bases from V and 4 bases from J; junction bases left unmatched: 3. The CDR3 has 15 residues. DNA for the CDR3: TGCGCCAGCAGCCAACCGGGACAGGCCACCGGGGAGCTGTTTTTT. It codes for CASSQPGQATGELFF.

A few counts support this clone. The gene calls are TRBV19 and TRBJ1-4, with no clear D. V lost 5 bases to trimming and J lost 0 bases, with 7 bases between them. The CDR3 loop spans 14 amino acids. Germline V gives CDR1 LNHDA, CDR2 SQIVND (reference sequence). This chain's CDR3 is CASSWRSTNEKLFF. CDR3 DNA sequence: TGTGCCAGTAGTTGGAGATCAACTAATGAAAAACTGTTTTTT.

J is TRBJ1-2 and V is TRBV6-2 or TRBV6-3, with D possibly being TRBD1 (5 bases). Trimming removed 2 bases at V and 2 bases at J, with 12 bases between. The germline CDR1 and CDR2 sequences are MNHEY and SVGEGT. The CDR3 length is 15 residues. The CDR3 sequence: CASSYDQGYNYGYTF. CDR3 DNA sequence: TGTGCCAGCAGTTACGATCAGGGTTACAACTATGGCTACACCTTC.

V and J are TRBV24-1 and TRBJ1-5; D might be TRBD1 (5 bases). This CDR3 has 14 residues. From germline, CDR1 is KGHDR and CDR2 SFDVKD. Trimming took off 4 bases at V and 1 base at J, with 7 bases between the two ends. CDR3 bases: TGTGCCACCAGTGACCCAGGGAGCAATCAGCCCCAGCATTTT. Translated: CATSDPGSNQPQHF.

V and J are TRBV5-1 and TRBJ1-1; D is undetermined. V shed 0 bases and J shed 0 bases, with 6 bases lying between them. The length of the CDR3 is 14 residues. Germline V gene data show CDR1 as SGHRS and CDR2 as YFSETQ. This CDR3 reads CASSLGHMNTEAFF. The CDR3 DNA reads TGCGCCAGCAGCTTGGGACATATGAACACTGAAGCTTTCTTT.

This clone was detected once. The rearrangement joins TRBV28 to TRBJ2-3, with D possibly being TRBD1 (5 bases). V shed 1 base and J shed 9 bases, with 11 bases lying between them. This CDR3 contains 13 residues. The germline V gene encodes CDR1 MDHEN and CDR2 SYDVKM. This CDR3 reads CASSLSVTVTQYF. The CDR3 DNA sequence: TGTGCCAGCAGTTTATCGGTGACAGTCACGCAGTATTTT.

This clone has just one count. The V call is TRBV24-1, the J call TRBJ1-2; D is uncertain. Trimming shortened V by 3 bases and J by 3 bases, and 13 bases separated the two germline ends. Germline-derived CDR1 and CDR2 are KGHDR and SFDVKD. This CDR3 spans 15 amino acids. The CDR3 loop reads CATSDPSTEDYGYTF. The CDR3 nucleotides read TGTGCCACCAGTGATCCGTCCACGGAGGACTATGGCTACACCTTC.

This clone has only a few counts. CDR3: CASSLARKSGSTDTQYF. In DNA, the CDR3 is TGCGCCAGCAGCTTGGCCCGAAAAAGCGGTAGCACAGATACGCAGTATTTT. This rearrangement joins TRBV5-1 to TRBJ2-3; tentatively, D is TRBD2 (5 bases). Trimming left V 0 bases short and J 0 bases short, with 14 bases between. CDR1 is SGHRS and CDR2 is YFSETQ in the germline V gene. This CDR3 is built from 17 residues. The full variable domain, in which reference TRBV5-1 and TRBJ2-3 provide the parts outside the CDR3, is KAGVTQTPRYLIKTRGQQVTLSCSPISGHRSVSWYQQTPGQGLQFLFEYFSETQRNKGNFPGRFSGRQFSNSRSEMNVSTLELGDSALYLCASSLARKSGSTDTQYFGPGTRLTVL.

The sample holds one count of this clone. The gene calls are TRBV10-3 and TRBJ2-7; a weak D match, TRBD1 (6 bases). The CDR3 is made up of 13 amino acids. Deletions cut 4 bases from V and 6 bases from J, with 13 bases between. Germline CDR1 ENHRY, CDR2 SYGVKD. The CDR3 DNA sequence: TGTGCCATCAGTGCAAGTTTGGGGGCCGAGCAGTACTTC. Its translation is CAISASLGAEQYF.

V usage is TRBV20-1 and J usage is TRBJ2-7, with 16 bases identical to TRBD2. This CDR3 is 18 amino acids long. Germline values: CDR1 DFQATT, CDR2 SNEGSKA (reference sequence). Unmatched junction bases numbered 12, after V lost 3 bases and J lost 4 bases. The CDR3 loop reads CSASSTPGLAGGPYEQYF. The DNA of the CDR3 is TGCAGTGCTAGTTCGACTCCGGGACTAGCGGGAGGGCCGTACGAGCAGTACTTC.

The CDR3 protein is CASSQDSRAEQYF. The CDR3 nucleotides read TGTGCCAGCAGCCAAGACTCGAGAGCAGAGCAGTACTTC. The V call is TRBV3-1 (or the pseudogene TRBV3-2), the J call TRBJ2-7; D not certain. Germline CDR1 LGHDT, CDR2 YNNKEL (reference sequence). Trimming pared 0 bases from V and 7 bases from J, leaving 10 bases between. The CDR3 sequence is 13 residues long.

The V gene is TRBV6-6, the J gene TRBJ2-2, with 8 bases fitting TRBD1. Trimming at V came to 5 bases and at J to 2 bases, leaving 10 bases not matched to a gene. Germline V gives CDR1 MNHNY, CDR2 SVGAGI (reference sequence). The CDR3 is made up of 17 amino acids. For the CDR3, the DNA is TGTGCCAGCAGTCTCGACAGGGGCCACCCCAACACCGGGGAGCTGTTTTTT. Its protein product is CASSLDRGHPNTGELFF.

The chain has TRBV27 and TRBJ2-5, with a possible D match to TRBD1 (6 bases). Germline-derived CDR1 and CDR2 are MNHEY and SMNVEV (reference sequence). Trimming took off 1 base at V and 5 bases at J, with 8 bases between the two ends. CDR3 size: 13 residues. This chain's CDR3 is CASSLFTGETQYF. The CDR3 DNA sequence: TGTGCCAGCAGTTTATTTACAGGGGAGACCCAGTACTTC.

This chain links TRBV7-6 with TRBJ2-7; 11 bases fit TRBD1. The length of the CDR3 is 15 residues. V trimming: 1 base; J trimming: 5 bases; junction bases outside the gene matches: 4. Germline CDR1 SGHVS, CDR2 FNYEAQ. The DNA of the CDR3 is TGTGCCAGCAGCTTAGAAGGGACAGGGGGAGACGAGCAGTACTTC. It yields the protein CASSLEGTGGDEQYF.